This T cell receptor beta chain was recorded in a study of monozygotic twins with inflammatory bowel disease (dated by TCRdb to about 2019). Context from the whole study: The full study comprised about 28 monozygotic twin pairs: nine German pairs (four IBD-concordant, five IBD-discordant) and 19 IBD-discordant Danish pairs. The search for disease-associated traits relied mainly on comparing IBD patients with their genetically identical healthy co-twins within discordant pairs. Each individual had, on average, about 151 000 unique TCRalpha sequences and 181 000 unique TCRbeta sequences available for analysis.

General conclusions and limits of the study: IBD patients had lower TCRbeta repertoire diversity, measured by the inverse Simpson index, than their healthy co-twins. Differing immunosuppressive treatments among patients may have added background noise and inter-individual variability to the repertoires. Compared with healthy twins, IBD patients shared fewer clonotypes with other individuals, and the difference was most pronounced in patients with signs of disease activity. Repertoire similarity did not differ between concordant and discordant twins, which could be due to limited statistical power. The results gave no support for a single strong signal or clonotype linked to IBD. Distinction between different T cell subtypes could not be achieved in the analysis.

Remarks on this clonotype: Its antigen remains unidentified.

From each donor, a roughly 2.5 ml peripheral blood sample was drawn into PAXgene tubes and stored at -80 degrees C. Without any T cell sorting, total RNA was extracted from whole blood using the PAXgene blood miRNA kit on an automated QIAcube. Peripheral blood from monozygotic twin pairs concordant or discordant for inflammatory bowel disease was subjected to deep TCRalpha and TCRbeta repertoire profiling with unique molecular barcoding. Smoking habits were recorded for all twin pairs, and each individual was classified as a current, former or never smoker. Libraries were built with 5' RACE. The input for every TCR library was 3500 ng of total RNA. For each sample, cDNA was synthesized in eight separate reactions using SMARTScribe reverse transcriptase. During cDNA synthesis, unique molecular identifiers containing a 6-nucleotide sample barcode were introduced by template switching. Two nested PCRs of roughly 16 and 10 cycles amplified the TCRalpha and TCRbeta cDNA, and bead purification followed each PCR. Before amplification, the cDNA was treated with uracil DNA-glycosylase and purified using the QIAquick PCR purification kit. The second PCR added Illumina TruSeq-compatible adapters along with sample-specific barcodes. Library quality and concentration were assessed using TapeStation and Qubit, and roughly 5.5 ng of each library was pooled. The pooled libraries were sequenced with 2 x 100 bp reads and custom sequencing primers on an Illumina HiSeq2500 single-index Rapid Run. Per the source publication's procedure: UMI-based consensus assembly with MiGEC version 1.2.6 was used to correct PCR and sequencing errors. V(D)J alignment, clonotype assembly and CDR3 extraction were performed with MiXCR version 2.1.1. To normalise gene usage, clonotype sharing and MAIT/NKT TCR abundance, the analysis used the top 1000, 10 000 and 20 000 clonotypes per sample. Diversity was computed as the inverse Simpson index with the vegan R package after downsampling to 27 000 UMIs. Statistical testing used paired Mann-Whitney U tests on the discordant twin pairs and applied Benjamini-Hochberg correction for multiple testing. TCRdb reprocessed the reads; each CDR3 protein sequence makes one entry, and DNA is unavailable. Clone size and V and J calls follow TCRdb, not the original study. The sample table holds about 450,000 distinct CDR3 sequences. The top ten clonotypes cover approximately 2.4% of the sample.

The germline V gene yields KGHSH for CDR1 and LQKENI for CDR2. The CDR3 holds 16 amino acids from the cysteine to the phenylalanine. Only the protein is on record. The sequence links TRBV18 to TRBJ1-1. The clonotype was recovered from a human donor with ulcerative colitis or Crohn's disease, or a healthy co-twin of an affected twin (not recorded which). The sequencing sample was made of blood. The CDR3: CASSPRTGPPNTEAFF.